What follows are 10 T cell receptor beta chains derived from one specimen sequenced in a study of T cell responses to AZD1222 COVID-19 vaccine listed by TCRdb under 2021. Libraries were made using the immunoSEQ multiplex PCR assay. Sourced from immuneACCESS, this table was stored by TCRdb with only in-frame sequences that have V and J called. A share of the clones is absent; for the studies checked, an unresolved V gene accounts for under half, and the remainder has no known explanation. For this sample there are 140,000 to 150,000 clones; more than 80% appear just once. 7.5% to 8% of the sample comes from the top ten. Interpreted using the paper, the time point label stands for: about 28 days (+/-7) after the second vaccine dose. This specimen's treatment or condition label, interpreted: meningococcal conjugate vaccine given as trial control. Specimen: peripheral blood, collected 28 days after the second dose of the MenACWY control vaccine. The receptors originated from an adult who received the MenACWY meningococcal vaccine as a control.

The V gene is TRBV4-3, the J gene TRBJ1-4, with TRBD1 as a possible D gene (5 bases). The CDR3 covers 17 residues. V was cut by 1 base and J by 7 bases, with 19 bases left in between. Per the germline V gene, CDR1 is LGHNA and CDR2 is YSLEER. The CDR3 sequence is CASSQVVGGQGGEKLFF. DNA for the CDR3: TGCGCCAGCAGCCAAGTTGTGGGGGGTCAGGGTGGTGAAAAACTGTTTTTT.

The gene calls are TRBV7-2 and TRBJ1-3; a possible D gene is TRBD1 (5 bases). The CDR3 spans 16 residues. Germline V gives CDR1 SGHTA, CDR2 FQGNSA. With 5 bases removed from V and 0 bases from J, the gap between germline ends came to 14 bases. CDR3 loop: CASSARDSGSGNTIYF. CDR3 DNA sequence: TGTGCCAGCAGCGCCCGGGACTCCGGCTCTGGAAACACCATATATTTT. The complete variable domain, with remaining parts taken from reference TRBV7-2 and TRBJ1-3, reads GAGVSQSPSNKVTEKGKDVELRCDPISGHTALYWYRQSLGQGLEFLIYFQGNSAPDKSGLPSDRFSAERTGGSVSTLTIQRTQQEDSAVYLCASSARDSGSGNTIYFGEGSWLTVV.

V and J are TRBV7-3 and TRBJ1-2; D gene ambiguous. The CDR3 totals 16 residues. Germline CDR1 reads SGHTA; CDR2 reads FQGTGA. V shed 0 bases and J shed 4 bases, with 15 bases lying between them. The CDR3 sequence: CASSLTVEGWGYGYTF. The CDR3 region has the DNA TGTGCCAGCAGCTTAACGGTGGAGGGCTGGGGCTATGGCTACACCTTC.

The J gene is TRBJ2-2, the V gene TRBV7-3; D gene ambiguous. This CDR3 is built from 14 residues. In germline, CDR1 is SGHTA, CDR2 FQGTGA. Trimming removed 5 bases at V and 0 bases at J, with 7 bases between. In DNA, the CDR3 is TGTGCCAGCAGCGCGGATACGAACACCGGGGAGCTGTTTTTT. Its protein is CASSADTNTGELFF.

In the case of this clone: Other DNA sequences in this specimen translate into the identical CDR3. The DNA of the CDR3 is TGTGCCAGCAGTTTACTGGGTCAGCCCCAGCATTTT. This encodes CASSLLGQPQHF. V usage is TRBV28 and J usage is TRBJ1-5; unclear D gene. The CDR3 loop spans 12 amino acids. Trimming removed 2 bases from V and 6 bases from J, with 5 bases in between. Germline V gene sequence: CDR1 MDHEN, CDR2 SYDVKM.

The chain combines TRBV7-9 with TRBJ2-1; TRBD1 agrees at 8 bases. This CDR3 contains 14 residues. CDR1 and CDR2 from the germline V gene are SEHNR and FQNEAQ (reference sequence). Trimming took 7 bases from V and 8 from J; bases not matched to a gene: 10. The CDR3 nucleotides read TGTGCCAGCACCCCACAGACAGGGGTGCATGAGCAGTTCTTC. The encoded protein is CASTPQTGVHEQFF.

In this sample, this clone turned up once. V gene TRBV29-1 combines with J gene TRBJ1-2; perhaps TRBD1 as D (5 bases). CDR1 and CDR2 from the germline V gene are SQVTM and ANQGSEA. Between the trimmed V and J ends, which lost 3 bases and 3 bases, there was a span of 17 bases. CDR3 length: 15 amino acids. CDR3 residues: CSVDLQDHSHYGYTF. The CDR3 nucleotides are TGCAGCGTTGACCTACAGGATCACAGCCACTATGGCTACACCTTC.

The V call is TRBV28, the J call TRBJ1-5; 7 bases fit TRBD1. The ends lost 8 bases at V and 2 bases at J; junction bases unmatched: 3. The germline gives CDR1 MDHEN, CDR2 SYDVKM. This CDR3 is built from 13 residues. In DNA, the CDR3 is TGTGCCAGCCTAGGACAGGGCAATCAGCCCCAGCATTTT. This translates into CASLGQGNQPQHF.

CDR3 in amino acids: CASSPRQVASNQPQHF. Written as DNA, the CDR3 is TGTGCCAGCAGCCCCCGGCAGGTGGCGAGCAATCAGCCCCAGCATTTT. The V and J genes are TRBV16 and TRBJ1-5; no clear D gene. Germline CDR1 and CDR2: KGHSY and FQNENV. This CDR3 region has 16 residues. The V and J ends lost 4 bases and 1 base respectively, with 14 bases between them.

V gene TRBV5-6 combines with J gene TRBJ1-2; D unresolved. The CDR3 loop spans 16 amino acids. CDR1 is SGHDT and CDR2 is YYEEEE in the germline V gene. Trimming removed 2 bases from V and 0 bases from J, with 14 bases in between. The CDR3 here is CASSLLVGEANYGYTF. The CDR3 region has the DNA TGTGCCAGCAGCTTATTAGTGGGAGAAGCTAACTATGGCTACACCTTC.